The 27 T cell receptor beta chains in this list originate from one sample, sequenced in a study of blood T cells in healthy people across ages. Primed by a sample-barcoded 5' primer and a J-beta primer mix, a second PCR proceeded for roughly 6 to 12 cycles. TCRdb called the 5' RACE reads again in MiXCR, with one record for every CDR3 protein. This table has approximately 900,000 distinct CDR3 sequences, 45% to 50% appearing once. Sequenced input: blood. The receptors shown here come from a man in his thirties or forties in good health.

This clonotype was seen a few times. As DNA, the CDR3 is TGTGCCATCAGCGAACCCGGGACAGGGGGTAATGGCTACACCTTC. It translates to CAISEPGTGGNGYTF. The rearrangement uses TRBV10-3 and TRBJ1-2, with 11 bases fitting TRBD1. The germline V gene has CDR1 ENHRY and CDR2 SYGVKD. J gave up 6 bases and V 6 bases, and 9 bases lay outside the gene matches. The CDR3 length is 15 residues.

The V call is TRBV28, the J call TRBJ2-3; 8 bases are shared with TRBD2. Losses at the gene ends were 4 bases for V and 1 base for J; bases not matched to a gene: 7. This CDR3 has 16 residues. Per the germline V gene, CDR1 is MDHEN and CDR2 is SYDVKM. In DNA, the CDR3 is TGTGCCAGCAGTTCCCCAGGTAGCGGGGGCACAGATACGCAGTATTTT. Translated, it gives CASSSPGSGGTDTQYF.

The sample holds a few counts of this clonotype. The chain combines TRBV24-1 with TRBJ2-7; D gene unclear. V was shortened by 7 bases and J by 2 bases, with 14 bases between the two germline ends. This CDR3 contains 14 residues. Germline V lookup: CDR1 KGHDR, CDR2 SFDVKD. Here the CDR3 DNA reads TGTGCCACCAGGGACGGAAATCCTCCCTACGAGCAGTACTTC. Translating it yields CATRDGNPPYEQYF.

The chain recombines TRBV2 with TRBJ2-4, with D perhaps TRBD1 or TRBD2 (6 bases each). The end of the DNA fits TRBJ2-7 better, so the J call may be wrong. This CDR3 spans 15 amino acids. Looked up from germline, CDR1 is SNHLY and CDR2 is FYNNEI. CDR3 nucleotides: TGTGCCAGCCTTCGGGAGTGGCAGGGGACCTACGAGCAGTACTTC. It encodes CASLREWQGTYEQYF.

The chain is built from TRBV7-6 and TRBJ2-5; D perhaps matches TRBD2 (5 bases). CDR1 is SGHVS and CDR2 is FNYEAQ in the germline V gene. The CDR3 has 13 residues. V gave up 7 bases and J gave up 5 bases, with 14 bases separating them. CDR3 nucleotides: TGTGCCAGCACTGAAGTCCGAGGGGAGACCCAGTACTTC. It encodes CASTEVRGETQYF.

This clonotype was counted only a few times. This CDR3 reads CSARDGRLNEKLFF. CDR3 sequence (DNA): TGCAGTGCTAGAGATGGACGGCTGAATGAAAAACTGTTTTTT. The chain recombines TRBV20-1 with TRBJ1-4; D is undetermined. Trimming removed 0 bases from V and 5 bases from J, with 10 bases in between. The CDR3 totals 14 residues. Germline V CDR1 and CDR2: DFQATT, SNEGSKA (reference sequence).

The rearrangement links TRBV12-3 or TRBV12-4 to TRBJ1-6; a possible D gene is TRBD1 (5 bases). The CDR3 has 15 amino acids. The V end lost 7 bases, the J end lost 6 bases, and 16 bases lay between the germline ends. The CDR3 DNA sequence: TGTGCCAGCAAAATTGAGGGGACCATTAATTCACCCCTCCACTTT. Translation: CASKIEGTINSPLHF.

This clonotype was counted a few times. The chain is built from TRBV19 and TRBJ1-6, with D possibly TRBD1 on 5 matching bases. This CDR3 has 13 residues. With 11 bases removed from V and 8 bases from J, the gap between germline ends came to 16 bases. Germline values: CDR1 LNHDA, CDR2 SQIVND (reference sequence). CDR3 region: CAATAGGDSPLHF. The CDR3 nucleotides are TGTGCCGCGACCGCGGGGGGAGATTCACCCCTCCACTTT.

On this clonotype: One end of the junction is discordant with germline, which a read error may explain. The rearrangement joins TRBV9 to TRBJ2-7; unclear D gene. The CDR3 consists of 15 residues. Germline lookup yields CDR1 SGDLS and CDR2 YYNGEE. CDR3 region: CASSVFQHPSYERYF. In nucleotides, the CDR3 is TGTGCCAGCAGCGTCTTTCAGCACCCGAGCTACGAGCGGTACTTC.

The chain links TRBV7-9 to TRBJ2-3; perhaps TRBD2 as D (6 bases). V was shortened by 2 bases and J by 6 bases, with 15 bases between the two germline ends. Germline lookup yields CDR1 SEHNR and CDR2 FQNEAQ (reference sequence). This CDR3 region has 15 residues. The CDR3 spells CASSLWVEGGDTQYF. DNA of the CDR3: TGTGCCAGCAGCTTATGGGTGGAGGGCGGGGATACGCAGTATTTT.

This clonotype appeared once. The chain couples TRBV7-3 to TRBJ2-3; the D call may be TRBD1 or TRBD2 (5 bases each). The V gene lost 5 bases and the J gene lost 6 bases, with 12 bases spanning the gap. Germline loops: CDR1 SGHTA, CDR2 FQGTGA. This CDR3 region has 13 residues. CDR3 coding DNA: TGTGCCAGCAGCATTAGCAGGGACGATACGCAGTATTTT. Protein sequence: CASSISRDDTQYF.

The J gene is TRBJ1-2, the V gene TRBV12-3 or TRBV12-4; unclear D gene. The V end lost 5 bases, the J end lost 5 bases, and 15 bases lay between the germline ends. CDR3 length: 14 residues. The CDR3 protein is CASSNAADLYGYTF. The CDR3 coding sequence is TGTGCCAGCAGTAACGCGGCAGACCTTTATGGCTACACCTTC.

The chain employs TRBV28 and TRBJ2-5; D is unclear. The CDR3 contains 13 residues. Germline CDR1 reads MDHEN; CDR2 reads SYDVKM. V was trimmed by 4 bases and J by 4 bases, leaving 10 bases between them. CDR3 amino acids: CASSSPATETQYF. The CDR3 nucleotides read TGTGCCAGCAGTTCTCCAGCAACAGAGACCCAGTACTTC.

This clonotype was detected a few times. V gene TRBV7-2 combines with J gene TRBJ2-7, with TRBD2 matching 8 bases. The V gene end was trimmed by 3 bases and the J gene end by 2 bases; junction bases not matched to a gene: 6. The CDR3 spans 15 residues. Germline assignment: CDR1 SGHTA and CDR2 FQGNSA. Written as DNA, the CDR3 is TGTGCCAGCAGCTTCCAGCGGGGGACCACCTACGAGCAGTACTTC. Encoded protein: CASSFQRGTTYEQYF.

The V call is TRBV29-1, the J call TRBJ2-5, with TRBD1 identical over 11 bases. This CDR3 comprises 15 residues. V dropped 7 bases and J dropped 7; count of bases not matched to a gene: 14. Germline V gene sequence: CDR1 SQVTM, CDR2 ANQGSEA. CDR3 sequence (DNA): TGCAGCGCCAGACGGGGACAGGGGGGGGTGGTGACCCAGTACTTC. This sequence encodes CSARRGQGGVVTQYF.

The rearrangement joins TRBV20-1 to TRBJ1-2; 9 nucleotides agree with TRBD1. Germline V gene sequence: CDR1 DFQATT, CDR2 SNEGSKA (reference sequence). Losses at the gene ends were 3 bases for V and 5 bases for J; bases not matched to a gene: 4. The CDR3 contains 13 residues. The CDR3 reads CSARRQGGYGYTF. The CDR3 DNA follows: TGCAGTGCTAGGAGACAGGGGGGATATGGCTACACCTTC.

This clonotype has only a few counts. This sequence joins TRBV6-1 and TRBJ1-5, with TRBD1 identical over 9 bases. CDR1 is MNHNS and CDR2 is SASEGT in the germline V gene. CDR3 length: 19 residues. V lost 6 bases to trimming and J lost 0 bases; unmatched junction nucleotides: 15. The chain's CDR3 is CASRKVQTGTGFSNQPQHF. DNA for the CDR3: TGTGCCAGCAGAAAGGTTCAAACCGGGACAGGGTTTAGCAATCAGCCCCAGCATTTT.

Notes on this clonotype: The junction does not match germline at one end; this may be a read error. The gene calls are TRBV12-3 or TRBV12-4 and TRBJ1-5; D is unclear. This CDR3 spans 16 amino acids. The CDR3 spells CTSSFTRTSGNQPQHF. CDR3 nucleotide sequence: TGTACCAGCAGTTTTACCCGGACCTCGGGCAATCAGCCCCAGCATTTT.

The chain employs TRBV6-2 or TRBV6-3 and TRBJ2-4; D is unresolved. CDR1 MNHEY and CDR2 SVGEGT come from the germline V gene. V lost 0 bases and J lost 13, with 19 bases in between. The CDR3 loop spans 15 amino acids. CDR3: CASSYSIQETYVQYF. CDR3 DNA: TGTGCCAGCAGTTACTCGATCCAGGAGACCTACGTGCAGTACTTC.

The chain is built from TRBV15 and TRBJ2-1, with D hard to call. The CDR3 is 13 residues long. The V and J ends lost 3 bases and 9 bases respectively, with 12 bases between them. Germline CDR1 and CDR2: LNHNV and YYDKDF (reference sequence). CDR3 residues: CATSSMRSPEQFF. The CDR3 DNA sequence: TGTGCCACCAGCAGTATGAGGTCCCCTGAGCAGTTCTTC.

V gene TRBV6-5 combines with J gene TRBJ1-2; possibly TRBD1 for D (5 bases). Trimming cost V 5 bases and J 1 base, with 8 bases left between them. This CDR3 has 13 amino acids. The germline V gene has CDR1 MNHEY and CDR2 SVGAGI. CDR3 amino acids: CASSRQFNYGYTF. CDR3 nucleotide sequence: TGTGCCAGCAGTAGACAGTTTAACTATGGCTACACCTTC.

In the case of this clonotype: A much larger clone sits a single nucleotide away, making a read error possible. The chain combines TRBV15 with TRBJ2-3; D is unclear. This CDR3 comprises 15 residues. Germline CDR1 reads LNHNV; CDR2 reads YYDKDF (reference sequence). V shed 3 bases and J shed 5 bases, with 15 bases lying between them. CDR3 sequence: CATSSTGALVDTQYF. The CDR3 nucleotides read TGTGCCACCAGCAGTACGGGCGCATTGGTAGATACGCAGTATTTT. Supplemented by reference TRBV15 and TRBJ2-3, the full variable domain reads DAMVIQNPRYQVTQFGKPVTLSCSQTLNHNVMYWYQQKSSQAPKLLFHYYDKDFNNEADTPDNFQSRRPNTSFCFLDIRSPGLGDTAMYLCATSSTGALVDTQYFGPGTRLTVL.

This clonotype came up a few times. The rearrangement uses TRBV20-1 and TRBJ2-1, with D possibly being TRBD2 (6 bases). Germline CDR1 DFQATT, CDR2 SNEGSKA (reference sequence). V lost 0 bases to trimming and J lost 6 bases, with 15 bases between them. CDR3 size: 15 residues. In DNA form, the CDR3 reads TGCAGTGCTAGAGATTGGGGGAGGCTAGGCAATGAGCAGTTCTTC. Translating it yields CSARDWGRLGNEQFF.

This chain joins TRBV20-1 and TRBJ1-1; TRBD1 matches at 7 bases. The CDR3 is made up of 13 amino acids. In germline, CDR1 is DFQATT, CDR2 SNEGSKA (reference sequence). Trimming at V came to 0 bases and at J to 5 bases, leaving 3 bases not matched to a gene. The CDR3 is CSARERGRTEAFF. As DNA, the CDR3 is TGCAGTGCTAGAGAGAGGGGGCGGACTGAAGCTTTCTTT.

The chain uses TRBV5-6 and TRBJ2-1; D is unclear. The V gene's germline CDR1 is SGHDT and CDR2 YYEEEE. This CDR3 spans 13 amino acids. Trimming shortened V by 3 bases and J by 10 bases, and 14 bases separated the two germline ends. CDR3 residues: CASSSRLGYEQFF. DNA of the CDR3: TGTGCCAGCAGCTCCCGACTGGGCTACGAGCAGTTCTTC.

This rearrangement joins TRBV7-2 to TRBJ1-2; D remains unclear. The V end was cut by 5 bases, the J end by 4 bases, with 11 bases between. Per germline, CDR1 SGHTA and CDR2 FQGNSA. There are 13 residues in the CDR3. The CDR3 DNA sequence: TGTGCCAGCAGCAACAGCGGACTCTATGGCTACACCTTC. Its translation is CASSNSGLYGYTF.

V and J are TRBV6-5 and TRBJ2-1; TRBD1 or TRBD2 may be the D gene (5 bases each). Trimming shortened V by 5 bases and J by 3 bases, and 11 bases separated the two germline ends. Germline assignment: CDR1 MNHEY and CDR2 SVGAGI. The CDR3 runs to 14 residues. CDR3 nucleotides: TGTGCCAGCAGTCCCGGGACCATCTACAATGAGCAGTTCTTC. It yields the protein CASSPGTIYNEQFF.